This paragraph reports one T cell receptor beta chain. The antigen remains unidentified. This entry belongs to a study of long-term antiretroviral therapy in people with HIV. Study-level results: Pre-ART expanded clones dominated the repertoire at every time point. Collection spanned 2004 to 2017; ART regimens may be less effective than current ones. Controls had broader CDR3 length ranges than HIV repertoires did.

Each donor had at least one pre-ART and at least two post-ART PBMC samples. At the survey level, the v3.0 immunoSEQ assay was run. Assay used: immunoSEQ multiplex PCR; TCRdb lists only in-frame clones, some missing. The sample lists some 25,000 clones; approximately 86% were seen once. Per the germline V gene, CDR1 is SGHRS and CDR2 is YFSETQ. This CDR3 is built from 13 residues. The V end was cut by 3 bases, the J end by 6 bases, with 9 bases between. Sequenced here: unsorted PBMCs, sampled 1.9 years after starting antiretroviral therapy. The V and J genes are TRBV5-1 and TRBJ2-2; unclear D gene. The TCR comes from a woman in her 30s with HIV. In nucleotides, the CDR3 is TGCGCCAGCAGCTCCTCTGGGGCCGGGGAGCTGTTTTTT. Translating gives CASSSSGAGELFF.